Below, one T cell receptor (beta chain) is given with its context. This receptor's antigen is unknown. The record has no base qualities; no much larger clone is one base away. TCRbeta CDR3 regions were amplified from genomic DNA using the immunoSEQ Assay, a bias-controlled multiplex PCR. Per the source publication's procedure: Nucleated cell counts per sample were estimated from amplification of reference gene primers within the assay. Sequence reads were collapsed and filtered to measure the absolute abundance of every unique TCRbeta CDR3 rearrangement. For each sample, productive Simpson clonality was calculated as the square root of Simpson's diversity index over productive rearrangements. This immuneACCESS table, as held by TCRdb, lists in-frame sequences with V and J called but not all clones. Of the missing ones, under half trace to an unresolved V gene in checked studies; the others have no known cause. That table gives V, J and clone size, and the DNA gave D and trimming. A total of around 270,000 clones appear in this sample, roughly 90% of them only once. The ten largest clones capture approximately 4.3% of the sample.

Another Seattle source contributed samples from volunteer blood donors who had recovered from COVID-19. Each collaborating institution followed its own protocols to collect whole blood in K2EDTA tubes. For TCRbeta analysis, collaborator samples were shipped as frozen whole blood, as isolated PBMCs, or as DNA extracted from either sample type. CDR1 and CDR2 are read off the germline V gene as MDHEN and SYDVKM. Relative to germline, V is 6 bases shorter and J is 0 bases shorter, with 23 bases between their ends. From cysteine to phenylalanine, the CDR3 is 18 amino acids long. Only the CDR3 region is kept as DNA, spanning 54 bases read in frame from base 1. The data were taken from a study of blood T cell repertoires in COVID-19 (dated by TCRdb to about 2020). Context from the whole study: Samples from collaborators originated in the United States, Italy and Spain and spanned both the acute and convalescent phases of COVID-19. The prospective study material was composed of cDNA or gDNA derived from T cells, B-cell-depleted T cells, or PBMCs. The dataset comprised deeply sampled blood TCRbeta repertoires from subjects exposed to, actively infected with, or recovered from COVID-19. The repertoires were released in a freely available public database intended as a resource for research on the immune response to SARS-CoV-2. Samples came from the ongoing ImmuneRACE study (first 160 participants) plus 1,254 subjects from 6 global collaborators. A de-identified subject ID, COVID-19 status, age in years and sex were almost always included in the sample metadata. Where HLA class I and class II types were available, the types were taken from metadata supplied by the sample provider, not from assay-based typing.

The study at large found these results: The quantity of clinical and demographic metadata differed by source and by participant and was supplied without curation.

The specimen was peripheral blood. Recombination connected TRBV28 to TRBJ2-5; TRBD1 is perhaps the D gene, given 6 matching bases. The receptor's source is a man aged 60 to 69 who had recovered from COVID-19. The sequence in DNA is TGTGCCAGCAGCCCGGACGGGGTCAGGGGCCGTGACCAAGAGACCCAGTACTTC. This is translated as CASSPDGVRGRDQETQYF.